This T cell receptor (beta chain) appears in the sequencing data of a study of cytomegalovirus exposure and HLA in healthy donors. The study, taken as a whole, reports: The majority of TCR sequences were rare, yet some public TCRs appeared in many donors.

Details on this clone: The antigen is unknown.

Measured with immunoSEQ multiplex PCR; TCRdb has only the in-frame clones, and not every one. This table has roughly 300,000 clones, around 90% appearing once. There are 15 residues in the CDR3. V shed 3 bases and J shed 4 bases, with 12 bases lying between them. Germline lookup yields CDR1 KGHSH and CDR2 LQKENI. This clonotype was sampled from a woman aged 30 to 39 in good health and CMV-seropositive. Input material: PBMCs. The rearrangement joins TRBV18 to TRBJ2-2; D is unresolved. DNA of the CDR3: TGTGCCAGCTCACCGTCACAGTCACCCACCGGGGAGCTGTTTTTT. It encodes CASSPSQSPTGELFF.